This T cell receptor beta chain was sequenced during a study of cytotoxic CD8 clonotypes in ibrutinib-treated CLL. Study context: Partial responses totalled approximately 24 and complete responses 2; after median 68 months, approximately 15 remained remitted and roughly twelve progressed. The taking of response samples occurred after a median about 13 months of treatment, with a range of 6 to 36.

Germline values: CDR1 SNHLY, CDR2 FYNNEI. This CDR3 has 16 residues. V lost 10 bases to trimming and J lost 2 bases, with 20 bases between them. The protocol was immunoSEQ multiplex PCR, while the TCRdb copy is restricted to in-frame clones and leaves out a portion. The data hold about 130,000 clones, with approximately 81% observed a single time. Study findings and constraints: Sampling times differed between sustained-remission and progressing patients. Clonality correlated strongly with circulating CD8+ T cells and exceeded age-matched healthy donors at baseline.

Remarks on this clone: Its antigen is as yet unknown.

The V call is TRBV2, the J call TRBJ2-2, with TRBD2 as a possible D gene (6 bases). This sequence originates from a human donor with chronic lymphocytic leukemia. Here the sequenced sample was PBMCs, taken after 12 months of ibrutinib treatment. CDR3 bases: TGTGCCATAAGTCAGACAATAGCGGCAAACACCGGGGAGCTGTTTTTT. It yields the protein CAISQTIAANTGELFF.